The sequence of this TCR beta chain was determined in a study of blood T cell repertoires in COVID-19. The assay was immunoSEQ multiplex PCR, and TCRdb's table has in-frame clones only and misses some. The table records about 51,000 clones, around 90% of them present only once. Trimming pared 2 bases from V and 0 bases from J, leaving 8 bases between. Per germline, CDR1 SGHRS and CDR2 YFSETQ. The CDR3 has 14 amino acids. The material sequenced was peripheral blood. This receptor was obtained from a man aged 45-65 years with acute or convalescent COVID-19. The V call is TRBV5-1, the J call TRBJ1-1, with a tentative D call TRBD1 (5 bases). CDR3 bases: TGCGCCAGCAGCTTCACGGGGGTGAACACTGAAGCTTTCTTT. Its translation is CASSFTGVNTEAFF.